The present T cell receptor (beta chain) was sequenced within a study of TIL therapy for anti-PD-1-resistant metastatic lung cancer. Study as a whole: Tumors had a median PD-L1 proportion score of 4.5% to 7%. Tumors carried a median roughly 1.5 non-synonymous mutations per megabase. Most patients had lung adenocarcinoma.

Sequencing used immunoSEQ v3. Libraries were prepared by immunoSEQ multiplex PCR; TCRdb keeps only in-frame clonotypes and omits some of them. The table includes 45,000 to 75,000 clones, about nine tenths detected once. Time point meaning: pre-treatment sample, taken before nivolumab and TIL therapy. Adults with stage 4 NSCLC were enrolled in a phase I trial. CDR3 size: 15 residues. V lost 1 base and J 5 bases, leaving 11 bases between the germline ends. CDR1 and CDR2 (germline): SEHNR, FQNEAQ (reference sequence). V gene TRBV7-9 combines with J gene TRBJ2-2; TRBD1 is a possible D gene (6 bases). This clonotype originated in a person aged 25-79 years with non-small cell lung cancer. Source: blood, taken at baseline. CDR3 loop: CASSLGTGLTGELFF. In nucleotides, the CDR3 is TGTGCCAGCAGCTTAGGTACAGGGCTAACCGGGGAGCTGTTTTTT.